The 24 T cell receptor beta chains presented below share a single source sample, sequenced in a study of cytomegalovirus exposure and HLA in healthy donors. Researchers ran the PCR with 60 Vbeta and 13 Jbeta primers. Repertoires were generated with immunoSEQ multiplex PCR, while TCRdb's copy carries only in-frame clones and drops some. The table lists some 95,000 clones, approximately 65% of them singletons. The sequenced material came from PBMCs. Source of these receptors: a man younger than 40 in good health and CMV-seronegative.

In nucleotides, the CDR3 is TGTGCCAGCAGCTCAGGAACGGGACTATCTACAGATACGCAGTATTTT. Its translation: CASSSGTGLSTDTQYF. The chain uses TRBV7-3 and TRBJ2-3, with 7 nucleotides matching TRBD2. CDR1 SGHTA and CDR2 FQGTGA come from the germline V gene. CDR3 size: 16 residues. The junction had 10 bases not matched to a gene; V was cut back by 4 bases and J by 3 bases.

This chain connects TRBV27 to TRBJ1-1; D remains ambiguous. Germline assignment: CDR1 MNHEY and CDR2 SMNVEV (reference sequence). Trimming left V 2 bases short and J 0 bases short, with 7 bases between. The CDR3 is 14 amino acids. The CDR3 region is CASSLSQLNTEAFF. The CDR3 DNA reads TGTGCCAGCAGTTTAAGTCAGTTGAACACTGAAGCTTTCTTT.

The chain recombines TRBV5-1 with TRBJ2-3, with unresolved D. The V gene's germline CDR1 is SGHRS and CDR2 YFSETQ. CDR3 length: 13 residues. The V end lost 2 bases, the J end lost 4 bases, and 8 bases lay between the germline ends. The CDR3 DNA reads TGCGCCAGCAGCTTCGAGCTCGCAGATACGCAGTATTTT. This sequence encodes CASSFELADTQYF. The full variable domain, rest sourced from reference TRBV5-1 and TRBJ2-3, is KAGVTQTPRYLIKTRGQQVTLSCSPISGHRSVSWYQQTPGQGLQFLFEYFSETQRNKGNFPGRFSGRQFSNSRSEMNVSTLELGDSALYLCASSFELADTQYFGPGTRLTVL.

The rearrangement uses TRBV29-1 and TRBJ1-4; 12 bases match TRBD1. The CDR3 extends over 14 amino acids. Germline V gene lookup returns CDR1 SQVTM and CDR2 ANQGSEA. The V gene end was trimmed by 3 bases and the J gene end by 10 bases; junction bases not matched to a gene: 6. The DNA of the CDR3 is TGCAGCGTTGATGAAGGGACAGGGGGCACAAAACTGTTTTTT. The encoded protein is CSVDEGTGGTKLFF.

This chain's CDR3 is CASSGPYTF. DNA for the CDR3: TGTGCCAGCAGCGGCCCGTACACCTTC. The chain joins TRBV7-6 to TRBJ1-2; D unresolved. The CDR3 is made up of 9 amino acids. Germline V lookup: CDR1 SGHVS, CDR2 FNYEAQ. Trimming shortened V by 5 bases and J by 11 bases, and 6 bases separated the two germline ends.

CDR3 nucleotide sequence: TGTGCCAGCAGCTTAACAGGGGGCTCTGGAAACACCATATATTTT. This translates into CASSLTGGSGNTIYF. The chain employs TRBV7-2 and TRBJ1-3; TRBD1 matches 8 bases. CDR3 length: 15 residues. V shed 2 bases and J 0 bases; nucleotides not matched to a gene: 0. Looked up from germline, CDR1 is SGHTA and CDR2 is FQGNSA.

This clone was detected a few times. The gene calls are TRBV2 and TRBJ2-1; possible D gene TRBD2, 5 bases. V lost 6 bases to trimming and J lost 4 bases, with 13 bases between them. This CDR3 comprises 14 residues. The germline V gene has CDR1 SNHLY and CDR2 FYNNEI. Here the CDR3 reads CASREDLGYNEQFF. The CDR3 DNA follows: TGTGCCAGCAGAGAGGACTTGGGGTACAATGAGCAGTTCTTC.

This sequence joins TRBV30 and TRBJ2-3, with 9 nucleotides matching TRBD1. In germline, CDR1 is GTSNPN, CDR2 SVGIG (reference sequence). This CDR3 has 14 amino acids. The trim removed 5 bases at V and 4 bases at J, leaving 7 bases unmatched. DNA for the CDR3: TGTGCCTGGGAAGGGACAGGGAGGCCAGATACGCAGTATTTT. Its translation: CAWEGTGRPDTQYF.

J is TRBJ1-1 and V is TRBV19; possibly TRBD1 for D (5 bases). This CDR3 has 15 residues. Germline-derived CDR1 and CDR2 are LNHDA and SQIVND (reference sequence). Deletions cut 3 bases from V and 3 bases from J, with 14 bases between. CDR3 in amino acids: CASSISGFTDTEAFF. The CDR3 DNA sequence: TGTGCCAGTAGTATCTCAGGGTTTACGGACACTGAAGCTTTCTTT. The variable domain in full, completed from reference TRBV19 and TRBJ1-1, reads DGGITQSPKYLFRKEGQNVTLSCEQNLNHDAMYWYRQDPGQGLRLIYYSQIVNDFQKGDIAEGYSVSREKKESFPLTVTSAQKNPTAFYLCASSISGFTDTEAFFGQGTRLTVV.

The rearrangement links TRBV10-3 to TRBJ1-5, with D possibly TRBD1 on 5 matching bases. V was clipped by 10 bases and J by 5 bases, with 18 bases between them. This CDR3 region has 14 residues. The V gene's germline CDR1 is ENHRY and CDR2 SYGVKD. The CDR3, as DNA: TGTGCCAATAACGAGAGACAGCAGGATCAGCCCCAGCATTTT. Translating gives CANNERQQDQPQHF.

CDR3 DNA sequence: TGTGCCAGCAGTAGAAGTATACAGGGGACTGAAGCTTTCTTT. Protein: CASSRSIQGTEAFF. This rearrangement joins TRBV25-1 to TRBJ1-1; 7 bases align to TRBD1. The germline V gene encodes CDR1 MGHDK and CDR2 SYGVNS. Trimming took 5 bases from V and 5 from J; bases not matched to a gene: 8. This CDR3 comprises 14 residues.

On this clone itself: One end of the junction is discordant with germline, which a read error may explain. The V call is TRBV7-9, the J call TRBJ2-4, with D possibly matching TRBD1 (6 bases). Germline V gives CDR1 SEHNR, CDR2 FQNEAQ (reference sequence). The CDR3 has 14 residues. Written as DNA, the CDR3 is TGTTCCAGCAGCACTCCCCGGACAGAAAACATTCAGTACTTC. Translated, it gives CSSSTPRTENIQYF.

V usage is TRBV9 and J usage is TRBJ2-1; TRBD1 matches at 7 bases. J was trimmed by 4 bases and V by 4 bases; bases with no gene match: 11. This CDR3 contains 16 residues. CDR1 is SGDLS, CDR2 YYNGEE, per germline. The CDR3 DNA reads TGTGCCAGCAGCCGCCTTGGACAGGTTCTTTACAATGAGCAGTTCTTC. Encoded protein: CASSRLGQVLYNEQFF. Full variable domain (missing parts from reference TRBV9 and TRBJ2-1): DSGVTQTPKHLITATGQRVTLRCSPRSGDLSVYWYQQSLDQGLQFLIQYYNGEERAKGNILERFSAQQFPDLHSELNLSSLELGDSALYFCASSRLGQVLYNEQFFGPGTRLTVL.

The rearrangement uses TRBV9 and TRBJ2-1; a possible D gene is TRBD2 (5 bases). CDR1 and CDR2 (germline): SGDLS, YYNGEE. Trimming removed 3 bases from V and 5 bases from J, with 21 bases in between. CDR3 length: 17 amino acids. CDR3 region: CASSDPLTAEPDNEQFF. In DNA form, the CDR3 reads TGTGCCAGCAGCGACCCCCTTACAGCGGAGCCAGACAATGAGCAGTTCTTC. The full variable domain, rest sourced from reference TRBV9 and TRBJ2-1, is DSGVTQTPKHLITATGQRVTLRCSPRSGDLSVYWYQQSLDQGLQFLIQYYNGEERAKGNILERFSAQQFPDLHSELNLSSLELGDSALYFCASSDPLTAEPDNEQFFGPGTRLTVL.

The chain links TRBV4-1 to TRBJ2-2; 11 bases are a match to TRBD2. Unmatched junction bases numbered 1, after V lost 6 bases and J lost 4 bases. Germline CDR1 MGHRA, CDR2 YSYEKL. CDR3 length: 14 amino acids. CDR3 amino acids: CASRGLAGTGELFF. The CDR3 bases are TGCGCCAGCAGAGGACTAGCGGGCACCGGGGAGCTGTTTTTT.

J is TRBJ2-1 and V is TRBV7-9; D may be TRBD1 (6 bases). Germline V lookup: CDR1 SEHNR, CDR2 FQNEAQ (reference sequence). The CDR3 consists of 11 residues. Deletions cut 5 bases from V and 7 bases from J, with 6 bases between. Written as DNA, the CDR3 is TGTGCCAGCAGCCAGGGGAATGAGCAGTTCTTC. Residues: CASSQGNEQFF.

The gene calls are TRBV6-5 and TRBJ1-2; TRBD1 matches 8 bases. CDR1 and CDR2 from the germline V gene are MNHEY and SVGAGI. J lost 2 bases, V lost 1 base, and 3 bases had no gene match. This CDR3 comprises 15 residues. The chain's CDR3 is CASSYLRTGNYGYTF. CDR3 bases: TGTGCCAGCAGTTACTTGAGGACAGGGAACTATGGCTACACCTTC.

J is TRBJ1-4 and V is TRBV19; D gene uncertain. Trimming cost V 3 bases and J 8 bases, with 10 bases left between them. Germline V CDR1 and CDR2: LNHDA, SQIVND (reference sequence). The CDR3 runs 13 residues. The CDR3 nucleotides read TGTGCCAGTAGTATTATCAGTTGGGAAAAACTGTTTTTT. Its protein product is CASSIISWEKLFF. Looking up the rest from reference TRBV19 and TRBJ1-4 gives the full variable domain: DGGITQSPKYLFRKEGQNVTLSCEQNLNHDAMYWYRQDPGQGLRLIYYSQIVNDFQKGDIAEGYSVSREKKESFPLTVTSAQKNPTAFYLCASSIISWEKLFFGSGTQLSVL.

The J gene is TRBJ2-3, the V gene TRBV5-1, with 8 bases identical to TRBD2. The J segment lost 5 bases and the V segment lost 1 base, leaving 3 bases of the junction unmatched. Germline assignment: CDR1 SGHRS and CDR2 YFSETQ. CDR3 length: 14 amino acids. CDR3 amino acids: CASSLRGGEDTQYF. CDR3 sequence (DNA): TGCGCCAGCAGCTTGCGGGGGGGGGAAGATACGCAGTATTTT.

The chain employs TRBV10-1 and TRBJ1-1; D is possibly TRBD1 (5 bases). The germline V and J ends were trimmed by 7 bases and 3 bases, with 18 bases remaining between them. From germline, CDR1 is WNHNN and CDR2 SYGVQD (reference sequence). The CDR3 runs 15 residues. The CDR3: CASNGQGQTDTEAFF. The CDR3 nucleotides read TGCGCCAGCAATGGGCAGGGTCAAACGGACACTGAAGCTTTCTTT.

The sample holds a few counts of this clone. The rearrangement uses TRBV6-1 and TRBJ1-6, with D perhaps TRBD1 (6 bases). The germline CDR1 and CDR2 sequences are MNHNS and SASEGT. Trimming removed 5 bases from V and 8 bases from J, with 10 bases in between. The CDR3 totals 13 residues. This chain's CDR3 is CASSWAGDSPLHF. In DNA, the CDR3 is TGTGCCAGCAGTTGGGCAGGGGATTCACCCCTCCACTTT.

The V gene is TRBV5-1, the J gene TRBJ1-2; TRBD1 matches at 9 bases. The length of the CDR3 is 16 residues. The germline V gene encodes CDR1 SGHRS and CDR2 YFSETQ. V shed 0 bases, J shed 3 bases, and the junction held 6 bases outside the gene matches. CDR3 DNA: TGCGCCAGCAGCTTGGCCGGGAGACAGGGGGACTATGGCTACACCTTC. It encodes CASSLAGRQGDYGYTF. The variable domain in full, completed from reference TRBV5-1 and TRBJ1-2, reads KAGVTQTPRYLIKTRGQQVTLSCSPISGHRSVSWYQQTPGQGLQFLFEYFSETQRNKGNFPGRFSGRQFSNSRSEMNVSTLELGDSALYLCASSLAGRQGDYGYTFGSGTRLTVV.

J is TRBJ2-1 and V is TRBV25-1, with 10 positions matching TRBD2. Germline trimming cut 8 bases from V and 0 bases from J; bases unmatched to any gene: 7. Germline values: CDR1 MGHDK, CDR2 SYGVNS. The length of the CDR3 is 16 residues. Here the CDR3 DNA reads TGTGCCAGCGGCCCTAGCGGGAGAACCTCCTACAATGAGCAGTTCTTC. Protein: CASGPSGRTSYNEQFF.

This chain uses TRBV5-1 with TRBJ1-5; D is possibly TRBD1 (5 bases). V was cut by 0 bases and J by 0 bases, with 7 bases left in between. Germline CDR1 SGHRS, CDR2 YFSETQ. This CDR3 is built from 15 residues. The CDR3 nucleotides read TGCGCCAGCAGCTTGGGCGGGGGTAGCAATCAGCCCCAGCATTTT. Translated: CASSLGGGSNQPQHF.